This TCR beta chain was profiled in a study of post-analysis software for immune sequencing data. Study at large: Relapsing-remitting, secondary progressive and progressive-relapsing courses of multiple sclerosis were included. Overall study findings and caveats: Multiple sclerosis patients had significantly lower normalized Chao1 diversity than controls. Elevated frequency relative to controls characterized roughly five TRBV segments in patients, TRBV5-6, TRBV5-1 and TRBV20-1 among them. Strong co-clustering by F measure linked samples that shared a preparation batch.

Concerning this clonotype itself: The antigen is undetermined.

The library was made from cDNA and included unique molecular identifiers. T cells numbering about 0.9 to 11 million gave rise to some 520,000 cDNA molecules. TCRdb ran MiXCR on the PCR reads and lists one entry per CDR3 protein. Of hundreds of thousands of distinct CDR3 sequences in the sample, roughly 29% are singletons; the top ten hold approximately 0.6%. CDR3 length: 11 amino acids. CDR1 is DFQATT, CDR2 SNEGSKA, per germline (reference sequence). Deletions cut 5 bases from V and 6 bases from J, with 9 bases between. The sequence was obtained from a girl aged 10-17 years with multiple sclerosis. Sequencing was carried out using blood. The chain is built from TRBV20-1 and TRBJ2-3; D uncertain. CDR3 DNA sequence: TGCAGTGCTCGCCCGTGGGATACGCAGTATTTT. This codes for CSARPWDTQYF.